This T cell receptor beta chain is drawn from a study of T cells in Graves' hyperthyroidism and ophthalmopathy. Comments on this clonotype: Its antigen is currently unknown.

CDR1 and CDR2 from the germline V gene are KGHSH and LQKENI. The CDR3 is 16 amino acids. V was trimmed by 2 bases and J by 6 bases, leaving 14 bases between them. Patients aged 18 to 65 had newly diagnosed hyperthyroidism lasting under 2 months. Study-wide results and caveats: A 13 V-J signature model discriminated ophthalmopathy versus stable hyperthyroidism.

Amplified TCR beta CDR3 regions derived from RNA transcripts. The TCR CDR3 was amplified in a first-round RT-PCR using the HTBI primer set. TCRdb reanalysed the multiplex PCR reads using MiXCR and keeps one entry per CDR3 protein. In the table there are 550,000 to 800,000 distinct CDR3 sequences, roughly 15% of which are singletons. The origin of this receptor is a man aged 18-30 years with Graves' hyperthyroidism. Source material: blood. This chain connects TRBV18 to TRBJ1-6; D not resolved. The CDR3 DNA sequence: TGTGCCAGCTCACCAACCCCGGAGGTGCTTAATTCACCCCTCCACTTT. Residues: CASSPTPEVLNSPLHF.